One sample yielded the 21 T cell receptor beta chains listed below, sequenced in a study of blood T cell repertoires in COVID-19. Sequencing used immunoSEQ multiplex PCR; TCRdb keeps in-frame clones, though not all of them. The sample yields about 200,000 clones, 70% to 80% seen once. The sample was peripheral blood. Every receptor here comes from a middle-aged woman with COVID-19, enrolled during active disease.

The V gene is TRBV2, the J gene TRBJ2-6; 12 positions agree with TRBD1. The germline V gene encodes CDR1 SNHLY and CDR2 FYNNEI. The CDR3 runs 17 residues. Trimming removed 10 bases from V and 3 bases from J; junction bases left unmatched: 10. The CDR3 loop reads CATPRGDRGRGANVLTF. The CDR3 coding sequence is TGTGCCACCCCACGCGGGGACAGGGGGCGTGGGGCCAACGTCCTGACTTTC. Full variable domain (missing parts from reference TRBV2 and TRBJ2-6): EPEVTQTPSHQVTQMGQEVILRCVPISNHLYFYWYRQILGQKVEFLVSFYNNEISEKSEIFDDQFSVERPDGSNFTLKIRSTKLEDSAMYFCATPRGDRGRGANVLTFGAGSRLTVL.

The rearrangement joins TRBV4-2 to TRBJ2-4, with 11 bases identical to TRBD2. The CDR3 loop spans 20 amino acids. CDR1 LGHNA and CDR2 YNFKEQ come from the germline V gene. Germline trimming cut 0 bases from V and 1 base from J; bases unmatched to any gene: 11. CDR3 residues: CASSQERGSGGAKAKNIQYF. DNA of the CDR3: TGTGCCAGCAGCCAAGAGAGAGGTAGCGGGGGGGCGAAGGCCAAAAACATTCAGTACTTC.

As DNA, the CDR3 is TGTGCCAGCAGCCCGGCGGGGGCGGGCTACACCTTC. Amino acid sequence: CASSPAGAGYTF. This chain joins TRBV5-6 and TRBJ1-2; maybe TRBD1 (6 bases). The CDR3 runs to 12 residues. Per the germline V gene, CDR1 is SGHDT and CDR2 is YYEEEE. Trimming removed 4 bases at V and 8 bases at J, with 12 bases between. The full variable domain, completed using reference TRBV5-6 and TRBJ1-2, is DAGVTQSPTHLIKTRGQQVTLRCSPKSGHDTVSWYQQALGQGPQFIFQYYEEEERQRGNFPDRFSGHQFPNYSSELNVNALLLGDSALYLCASSPAGAGYTFGSGTRLTVV.

This clone was counted between two and nine times. V is TRBV7-2 and J is TRBJ1-2; no firm D call. CDR3 length: 15 amino acids. Trimming shortened V by 0 bases and J by 5 bases, and 13 bases separated the two germline ends. In germline, CDR1 is SGHTA, CDR2 FQGNSA. The CDR3 DNA follows: TGTGCCAGCAGCTTAGCCCCAGGAAACCTATATGGCTACACCTTC. Residues: CASSLAPGNLYGYTF.

The chain joins TRBV11-2 to TRBJ2-7; 15 nucleotides match TRBD2. Germline trimming cut 4 bases from V and 4 bases from J; bases unmatched to any gene: 5. The germline V gene encodes CDR1 SGHAT and CDR2 FQNNGV. This CDR3 contains 16 residues. CDR3 nucleotides: TGTGCCAGCAGCTGGGGACTAGCGGGAGGATCTTACGAGCAGTACTTC. Translating it yields CASSWGLAGGSYEQYF.

The chain links TRBV7-2 to TRBJ1-2; perhaps TRBD1 as D (6 bases). CDR1 and CDR2 (germline): SGHTA, FQGNSA. The CDR3 covers 15 residues. V lost 3 bases, J lost 3 bases, and 14 bases lay in between. CDR3 nucleotides: TGTGCCAGCAGCTTTAAGGGGGGGGCCGACTATGGCTACACCTTC. It codes for CASSFKGGADYGYTF.

This clone was detected only once. The rearrangement links TRBV29-1 to TRBJ1-2; 11 positions match TRBD1. Trimming cost V 1 base and J 7 bases; bases outside gene matches: 5. This CDR3 spans 14 amino acids. CDR1 and CDR2 from the germline V gene are SQVTM and ANQGSEA. Written as DNA, the CDR3 is TGCAGCGTTGAAGGCGGACAGGGGGCGGCTGGCTACACCTTC. As protein: CSVEGGQGAAGYTF.

The chain joins TRBV19 to TRBJ2-1; tentative D call: TRBD1 (6 bases). The CDR3 is 17 amino acids. V gave up 3 bases and J gave up 3 bases, with 18 bases separating them. Germline lookup yields CDR1 LNHDA and CDR2 SQIVND (reference sequence). The CDR3 DNA follows: TGTGCCAGTAGTATGACAATCACAGGGATGAGCTACAATGAGCAGTTCTTC. It yields the protein CASSMTITGMSYNEQFF.

V and J are TRBV29-1 and TRBJ1-1; 7 positions match TRBD1. Trimming removed 4 bases from V and 5 bases from J; junction bases left unmatched: 7. The length of the CDR3 is 13 residues. The V gene's germline CDR1 is SQVTM and CDR2 ANQGSEA. The CDR3 spells CSVATGAGTEAFF. The CDR3 bases are TGCAGCGTTGCAACAGGGGCCGGAACTGAAGCTTTCTTT.

The chain recombines TRBV28 with TRBJ2-6; maybe TRBD1 (5 bases). V was pared by 7 bases and J by 1 base, with 14 bases between. Germline V gene data show CDR1 as MDHEN and CDR2 as SYDVKM. This CDR3 is 16 amino acids long. The CDR3 sequence: CASKVRDFSGANVLTF. In DNA, the CDR3 is TGTGCCAGCAAGGTCAGGGATTTTTCTGGGGCCAACGTCCTGACTTTC. Filled out from reference TRBV28 and TRBJ2-6, the complete variable domain reads DVKVTQSSRYLVKRTGEKVFLECVQDMDHENMFWYRQDPGLGLRLIYFSYDVKMKEKGDIPEGYSVSREKKERFSLILESASTNQTSMYLCASKVRDFSGANVLTFGAGSRLTVL.

There are many counts of this clone. Here the CDR3 reads CASSPRTGNYEQYF. In nucleotides, the CDR3 is TGTGCCAGCAGCCCCCGGACAGGAAACTACGAGCAGTACTTC. J is TRBJ2-7 and V is TRBV9; 7 nucleotides match TRBD1. Germline CDR1 SGDLS, CDR2 YYNGEE. CDR3 length: 14 residues. Trimming took 4 bases from V and 3 from J; bases not matched to a gene: 7. Based on the CDR3 plus reference TRBV9 and TRBJ2-7, the full variable domain is DSGVTQTPKHLITATGQRVTLRCSPRSGDLSVYWYQQSLDQGLQFLIQYYNGEERAKGNILERFSAQQFPDLHSELNLSSLELGDSALYFCASSPRTGNYEQYFGPGTRLTVT.

The CDR3, as DNA: TGTGCCAGCAGCTTAACCGGGACTAGTGATACGCAGTATTTT. This codes for CASSLTGTSDTQYF. V and J are TRBV7-3 and TRBJ2-3, with 8 bases identical to TRBD2. The CDR3 totals 14 residues. CDR1 is SGHTA and CDR2 is FQGTGA in the germline V gene. V was clipped by 0 bases and J by 6 bases; unmatched bases: 2.

This chain joins TRBV5-1 and TRBJ2-7; TRBD1 aligns across 8 bases. The CDR3 extends over 15 amino acids. Trimming took 4 bases from V and 3 from J; bases not matched to a gene: 9. Germline V lookup: CDR1 SGHRS, CDR2 YFSETQ. Written as DNA, the CDR3 is TGCGCCAGCAGCGGTAGGACAGGGCAGGGCTACGAGCAGTACTTC. Its protein product is CASSGRTGQGYEQYF.

The J gene is TRBJ2-2, the V gene TRBV6-2 or TRBV6-3, with a possible D match to TRBD1 (6 bases). The CDR3 runs to 16 residues. V was pared by 5 bases and J by 4 bases, with 17 bases between. Germline V lookup: CDR1 MNHEY, CDR2 SVGEGT. CDR3 DNA sequence: TGTGCCAGCAGTCAAGATTACAGGGAGTTCACCGGGGAGCTGTTTTTT. Its protein product is CASSQDYREFTGELFF.

The CDR3 bases are TGTGCCAGCAGCTTGGTTGGTAGCGGGGGCATCCCCTACGAGCAGTACTTC. Its translation: CASSLVGSGGIPYEQYF. V usage is TRBV5-4 and J usage is TRBJ2-7; 9 nucleotides line up with TRBD2. This CDR3 region has 17 residues. Germline trimming cut 0 bases from V and 2 bases from J; bases unmatched to any gene: 9. Germline loops: CDR1 SGHNT, CDR2 YYREEE (reference sequence). Combining the CDR3 with reference TRBV5-4 and TRBJ2-7 gives the whole variable domain ETGVTQSPTHLIKTRGQQVTLRCSSQSGHNTVSWYQQALGQGPQFIFQYYREEENGRGNFPPRFSGLQFPNYSSELNVNALELDDSALYLCASSLVGSGGIPYEQYFGPGTRLTVT.

The rearrangement uses TRBV7-9 and TRBJ1-5, with a possible D match to TRBD1 (6 bases). Germline loops: CDR1 SEHNR, CDR2 FQNEAQ (reference sequence). The CDR3 covers 16 residues. The V end was cut by 5 bases, the J end by 5 bases, with 19 bases between. The CDR3 DNA reads as TGTGCCAGCAGCCATATTGGTGGGGGCTTAGATCAGCCCCAGCATTTT. Protein: CASSHIGGGLDQPQHF.

The chain combines TRBV5-4 with TRBJ2-7; 7 nucleotides line up with TRBD2. The germline V gene has CDR1 SGHNT and CDR2 YYREEE (reference sequence). V shed 2 bases and J 6 bases; nucleotides not matched to a gene: 8. The CDR3 is made up of 14 amino acids. The CDR3 here is CASSLAGLVGEQYF. The DNA for the CDR3 is TGTGCCAGCAGCTTAGCGGGGCTCGTGGGCGAGCAGTACTTC.

The chain employs TRBV18 and TRBJ1-1, with TRBD1 identical over 9 bases. This CDR3 region has 13 residues. From germline, CDR1 is KGHSH and CDR2 LQKENI. With 3 bases clipped from V and 7 bases from J, the junction kept 3 bases outside the gene matches. The CDR3 region is CASSPGQGIEAFF. The CDR3, as DNA: TGTGCCAGCTCACCGGGACAGGGAATTGAAGCTTTCTTT.

The chain recombines TRBV2 with TRBJ2-2; D is perhaps TRBD1 (6 bases). This CDR3 has 14 amino acids. Trimming took off 8 bases at V and 0 bases at J, with 10 bases between the two ends. Germline V gene lookup returns CDR1 SNHLY and CDR2 FYNNEI. CDR3 nucleotides: TGTGCCAGCTCGGGACATACGAACACCGGGGAGCTGTTTTTT. Translation: CASSGHTNTGELFF.

This clone was observed a handful of times. V and J are TRBV20-1 and TRBJ2-1; a possible D gene is TRBD1 (5 bases). The ends were cut back, 6 bases at V and 8 bases at J, with 11 bases in the middle. The CDR3 covers 11 residues. Per the germline V gene, CDR1 is DFQATT and CDR2 is SNEGSKA (reference sequence). The DNA of the CDR3 is TGCAGTGCCCCTTTCAGGGATGAGCAGTTCTTC. This encodes CSAPFRDEQFF.

The rearrangement links TRBV11-2 to TRBJ2-3; TRBD2 matches 10 bases. CDR3 length: 15 residues. Germline assignment: CDR1 SGHAT and CDR2 FQNNGV. J lost 5 bases, V lost 2 bases, and 4 bases had no gene match. The CDR3 bases are TGTGCCAGCAGCTTATCTAGCGGGGGTCAAGATACGCAGTATTTT. Translated, it gives CASSLSSGGQDTQYF.